The source of this T cell receptor (beta chain) is a study of T cells in Graves' hyperthyroidism and ophthalmopathy (dated by TCRdb to about 2019). Broadly, across the study: Peripheral blood samples were taken at the time of initial diagnosis, prior to any treatment. After blood sampling, hyperthyroidism patients were treated with methimazole at a starting dose of 30 mg daily, and ophthalmopathy patients were treated with high-dose intravenous methylprednisolone. For training and testing, the roughly 100 patients in the discovery cohort were randomly divided in a 7:3 ratio. TCR V-J signatures able to tell the groups apart were searched for in a discovery cohort of approximately 95 patients, of whom around 43 had Graves' ophthalmopathy and more than 55 had stable Graves' hyperthyroidism. In roughly six Graves' hyperthyroidism patients, the study also compared T-cell repertoires from thyroid tissue with T-cell repertoires from blood. The paper describes TCR Vbeta CDR3 sequencing of about 140 peripheral blood samples, made up of 43 ophthalmopathy patients, 70 to 75 hyperthyroidism patients and roughly 17 progressor patients. Whether ophthalmopathy could be predicted prospectively was tested in an independent validation cohort made up of approximately 19 hyperthyroidism patients plus 17 patients who later progressed to ophthalmopathy.

This clonotype was seen only a few times. Its target antigen remains unknown. Per-nucleotide qualities are absent, and no much larger clonotype sits a single base away. V loses 5 bases of germline sequence and J loses 7 bases, and the interval between the two ends is 20 bases. The cysteine opens and the phenylalanine closes a CDR3 of 14 amino acids. Just CDR3 DNA is preserved here, 42 bases in frame from base 1. Per the germline V gene (reference sequence), DFQATT is the CDR1 and SNEGSKA is the CDR2. Findings and caveats that apply to the study as a whole: No statistical method was used to fix the sample size in advance, and group allocation was not hidden from the investigators. In validation, the model predicted progression to ophthalmopathy with about 71% sensitivity and approximately 74% specificity, a median of 6.5 months before onset. A model built on a 13 V-J signature distinguished ophthalmopathy from stable hyperthyroidism, reaching 87.88% sensitivity and about 81% specificity in cross-validation and 80%/75% in testing. Most expanded thyroid clonotypes (frequency above 0.001) were also found in blood, which suggests that blood repertoires may mirror thyroid immune responses.

In the ophthalmopathy patients, disease was moderately to severely active, with a Clinical Activity Score of 3 or more, a NOSPECS grade of 4 or more, and a duration of less than 3 months. The study excluded patients with uncontrolled infections, other autoimmune diseases, pregnancy or lactation. Diagnoses relied on clinical symptoms, serum thyroxine and TRAb, thyroid ultrasound and orbital computed tomography. Ficoll-Paque density gradient centrifugation was used to isolate PBMCs from under 11 ml of fresh peripheral blood. Trizol reagent was used to extract total RNA, and RNA quality was then checked on an Agilent 2100 Bioanalyzer. TCR beta CDR3 regions were amplified from RNA transcripts. For the first round of RT-PCR on the TCR CDR3, the HTBI primer set was used together with the Qiagen OneStep RT-PCR kit. Libraries were constructed in a second round of multiplex PCR, after which size selection and purification were carried out. Sequencing of the libraries was done on an Illumina HiSeq2000 using paired-end 100 bp reads. Per the source publication's procedure: Raw data were processed with SOAPnuke, discarding reads with adapters, uncalled bases, mean Phred below 15, or no exact constant-primer or identifier match. High-quality paired reads were merged with COPE v1.2.5, and unique nucleotide sequences were defined as clonotypes. Clonotypes were aligned to IMGT TRBV, TRBD and TRBJ reference segments using MiTCR v1.1. The analysis included only V-J combinations with a frequency above 0.0001, which together covered roughly 99% of the repertoires. The TCS score was defined as F50 (clonal expansion) divided by E x V (chaos), with BLOSUM62-based TCRdist calculated between CDR3 peptides within each V-J. Welch's t-statistics and random forest reduced 500 to 550 V-J features to 13, which were used in a naive Bayes classifier (R e1071). TCRdb itself trimmed the public reads at Q25 with fastp, ran MiXCR and retained productive beta chains. Every distinct CDR3 protein forms one entry, paired with its most common genes and DNA. The authors' filters were not applied to this entry. Present in this sample are around 490,000 distinct CDR3 sequences, approximately 20% of which were seen just once. The ten biggest clones cover over 45% of the sample.

Sequenced input: blood. The clonotype was recovered from a man in his forties or fifties with Graves' ophthalmopathy. The chain uses TRBV20-1 and TRBJ1-1; a tentative D match to TRBD1 spans 5 bases. The DNA is as follows: TGCAGTGCTCCCCCCCCGGGGCGGGCAGGTGAAGCTTTCTTT. Its translation reads: CSAPPPGRAGEAFF.